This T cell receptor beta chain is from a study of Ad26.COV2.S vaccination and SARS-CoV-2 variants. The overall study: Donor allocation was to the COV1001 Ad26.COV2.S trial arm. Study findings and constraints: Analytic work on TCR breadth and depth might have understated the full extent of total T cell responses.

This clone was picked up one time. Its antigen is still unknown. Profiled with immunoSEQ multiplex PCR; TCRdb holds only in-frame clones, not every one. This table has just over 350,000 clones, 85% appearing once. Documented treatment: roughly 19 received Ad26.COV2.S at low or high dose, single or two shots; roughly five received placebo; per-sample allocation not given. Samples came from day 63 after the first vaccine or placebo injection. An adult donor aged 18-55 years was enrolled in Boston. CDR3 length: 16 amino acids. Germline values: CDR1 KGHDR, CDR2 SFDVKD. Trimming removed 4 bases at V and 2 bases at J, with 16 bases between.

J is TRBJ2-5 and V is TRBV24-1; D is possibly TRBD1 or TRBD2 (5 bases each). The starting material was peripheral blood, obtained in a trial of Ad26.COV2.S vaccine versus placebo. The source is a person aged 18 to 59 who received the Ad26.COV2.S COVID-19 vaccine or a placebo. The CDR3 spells CATSDAGTVGQETQYF. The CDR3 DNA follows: TGTGCCACCAGTGACGCAGGGACCGTAGGACAAGAGACCCAGTACTTC.